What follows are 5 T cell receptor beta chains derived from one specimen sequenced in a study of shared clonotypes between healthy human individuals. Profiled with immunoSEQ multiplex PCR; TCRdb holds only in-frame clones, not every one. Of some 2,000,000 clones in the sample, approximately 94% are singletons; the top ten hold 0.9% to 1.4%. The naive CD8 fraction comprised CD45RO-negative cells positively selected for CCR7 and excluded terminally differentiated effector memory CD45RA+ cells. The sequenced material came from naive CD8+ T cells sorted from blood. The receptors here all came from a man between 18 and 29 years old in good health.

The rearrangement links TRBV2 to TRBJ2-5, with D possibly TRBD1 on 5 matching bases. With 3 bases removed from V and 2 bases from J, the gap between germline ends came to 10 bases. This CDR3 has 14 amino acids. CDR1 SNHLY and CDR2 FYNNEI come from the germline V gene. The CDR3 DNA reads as TGTGCCAGCAGTGATTACAGGACGCAAGAGACCCAGTACTTC. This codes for CASSDYRTQETQYF.

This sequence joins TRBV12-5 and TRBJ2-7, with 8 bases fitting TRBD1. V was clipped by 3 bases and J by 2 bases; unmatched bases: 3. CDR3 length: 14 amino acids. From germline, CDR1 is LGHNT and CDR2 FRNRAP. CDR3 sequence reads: CASGFGDRTYEQYF. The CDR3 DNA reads TGTGCTAGTGGTTTCGGGGACAGGACCTACGAGCAGTACTTC.

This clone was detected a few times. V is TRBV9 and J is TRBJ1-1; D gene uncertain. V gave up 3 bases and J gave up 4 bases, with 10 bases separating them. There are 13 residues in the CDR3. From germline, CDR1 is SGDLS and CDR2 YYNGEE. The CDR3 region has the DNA TGTGCCAGCAGCGGGGTGTATGGCACTGAAGCTTTCTTT. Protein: CASSGVYGTEAFF.

CDR3 amino acids: CASSPSSGGITDTQYF. The CDR3 coding sequence is TGTGCCAGCAGCCCCAGCAGCGGGGGTATCACAGATACGCAGTATTTT. The chain employs TRBV11-2 and TRBJ2-3, with 8 bases lining up with TRBD2. The V gene's germline CDR1 is SGHAT and CDR2 FQNNGV. The trim removed 5 bases at V and 2 bases at J, leaving 9 bases unmatched. The CDR3 is 16 amino acids. The full variable domain, completed using reference TRBV11-2 and TRBJ2-3, is EAGVAQSPRYKIIEKRQSVAFWCNPISGHATLYWYQQILGQGPKLLIQFQNNGVVDDSQLPKDRFSAERLKGVDSTLKIQPAKLEDSAVYLCASSPSSGGITDTQYFGPGTRLTVL.

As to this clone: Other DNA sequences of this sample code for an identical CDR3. The DNA for the CDR3 is TGTGCCTGGAGTGTTGGAGGGGCCACTGAAGCTTTCTTT. It specifies CAWSVGGATEAFF. V is TRBV30 and J is TRBJ1-1, with D perhaps TRBD1 (5 bases). The CDR3 sequence is 13 residues long. Trimming pared 0 bases from V and 4 bases from J, leaving 9 bases between. Germline V gene data show CDR1 as GTSNPN and CDR2 as SVGIG (reference sequence). The whole variable domain, filled in from reference TRBV30 and TRBJ1-1, reads SQTIHQWPATLVQPVGSPLSLECTVEGTSNPNLYWYRQAAGRGLQLLFYSVGIGQISSEVPQNLSASRPQDRQFILSSKKLLLSDSGFYLCAWSVGGATEAFFGQGTRLTVV.